The clone carrying this TCR beta chain has just a few counts. Its antigen is as yet unknown. Constant-region reverse primers amplified full-length variable regions, followed by semi-nested Nested Universal Primer A PCR. TCRdb passed the 5' RACE reads through MiXCR, listing each CDR3 protein once. The repertoire has nearly 40,000 distinct CDR3 sequences, under 20% of them found once; the top ten carry 2.5% to 3%. Trimming left V 5 bases short and J 4 bases short, with 11 bases between. Germline CDR1 is SGHRS and CDR2 is YFSETQ. The CDR3 contains 13 residues. Broader study findings: Tumor memory CD4+ T cell TCR gene usage clustered with blood and lymph node memory CD4+ cells and lymph node naive CD4+ cells. The larger-cohort validation was restricted to a single TCR beta V-J rearrangement rather than whole repertoires.

The sample consisted of naive CD4+ T cells sorted from a lymph node. Subset specified: naive CD4+ T cells, CD4+CD45RA+CD25-. This chain joins TRBV5-1 and TRBJ2-3; no definite D call. The clonotype originates from a female donor with breast cancer. The DNA for the CDR3 is TGCGCCAGCAGAGCGACGTTGGCAGATACGCAGTATTTT. It translates to CASRATLADTQYF.